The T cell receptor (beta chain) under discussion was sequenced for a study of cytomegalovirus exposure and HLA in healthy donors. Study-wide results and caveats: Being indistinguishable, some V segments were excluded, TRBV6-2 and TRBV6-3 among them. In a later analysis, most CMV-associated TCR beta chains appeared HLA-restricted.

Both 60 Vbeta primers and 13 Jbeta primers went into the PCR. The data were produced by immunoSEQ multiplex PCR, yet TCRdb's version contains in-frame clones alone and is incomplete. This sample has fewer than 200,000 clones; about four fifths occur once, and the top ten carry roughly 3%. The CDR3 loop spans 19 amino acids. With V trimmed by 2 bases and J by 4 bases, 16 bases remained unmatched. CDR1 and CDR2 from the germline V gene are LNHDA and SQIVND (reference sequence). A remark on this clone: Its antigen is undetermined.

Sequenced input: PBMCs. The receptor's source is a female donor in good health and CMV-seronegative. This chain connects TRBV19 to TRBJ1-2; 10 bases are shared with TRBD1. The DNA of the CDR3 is TGTGCCAGTAGTATAACTGATCGGGACAGGGGTTTCCCCCTCTATGGCTACACCTTC. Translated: CASSITDRDRGFPLYGYTF.